This TCR beta chain was recovered during a study of regulatory T cells in long-lasting Graves disease. Combining iRepertoire HTBI primers with Arm-PCR of CDR3 regions, the authors built TCR beta libraries. Original handling: Throughout the samples, researchers identified around 65 TRBV and approximately 15 TRBJ segments. TCRdb re-analysed the multiplex PCR reads in MiXCR, keeping a single row per CDR3 protein. The V and J calls, along with clone size, are taken from TCRdb and not from the paper's own processing. The data contain 350,000 to 450,000 distinct CDR3 sequences, about 15% of them seen just once; the ten biggest clones take up approximately 15%. Per the germline V gene, CDR1 is SQVTM and CDR2 is ANQGSEA. The CDR3 extends over 13 amino acids. J gave up 6 bases and V 1 base, and 0 bases lay outside the gene matches. Sample time point: newly diagnosed GD, antithyroid drugs for less than 3 months. RNA extracted from PBMCs served as the sequencing template.

These data were likewise used in another study, on T cells in Graves' hyperthyroidism and ophthalmopathy.

This clonotype originated in a woman in her twenties or thirties with Graves disease. The starting material was peripheral blood mononuclear cells (PBMCs), obtained at new diagnosis, from a patient treated with antithyroid drugs. This chain uses TRBV29-1 with TRBJ2-1, with 10 positions matching TRBD1. The CDR3 here is CSVEGTGGNEQFF. For the CDR3, the DNA is TGCAGCGTTGAAGGGACAGGGGGCAATGAGCAGTTCTTC.